Below are 14 T cell receptor beta chains sequenced from a single sample in a study of monozygotic twins with inflammatory bowel disease. TCRdb reprocessed the 5' RACE reads, keeping one entry per CDR3 protein, no DNA. Its listing shows around 100,000 distinct CDR3 sequences. Source material: blood. The source of these receptors is a human donor with ulcerative colitis or Crohn's disease, or a healthy co-twin of an affected twin (not recorded which).

This chain links TRBV7-2 with TRBJ1-6; the D call from TCRdb, TRBD1, cannot be confirmed without DNA. The CDR3 is 15 residues long. Germline CDR1 is SGHTA and CDR2 is FQGNSA. CDR3 amino acids: CASRLTGTRNSPLHF. Filled out from reference TRBV7-2 and TRBJ1-6, the complete variable domain reads GAGVSQSPSNKVTEKGKDVELRCDPISGHTALYWYRQSLGQGLEFLIYFQGNSAPDKSGLPSDRFSAERTGGSVSTLTIQRTQQEDSAVYLCASRLTGTRNSPLHFGNGTRLTVT.

V gene TRBV5-6 combines with J gene TRBJ2-5; TCRdb's assignment of TRBD1 cannot be checked, as there is no DNA. The germline CDR1 and CDR2 sequences are SGHDT and YYEEEE. The CDR3 consists of 16 residues. The CDR3 here is CASSLRETGFEETQYF.

The rearrangement links TRBV28 to TRBJ2-7; the D call of TRBD2 rests on TCRdb alone, since no DNA is present to check it. Germline V gene sequence: CDR1 MDHEN, CDR2 SYDVKM. This CDR3 has 14 residues. CDR3 loop: CASSLIAGEDEQYF.

V gene TRBV18 combines with J gene TRBJ2-3. CDR3 size: 14 residues. Germline assignment: CDR1 KGHSH and CDR2 LQKENI. CDR3 region: CASSPGSNTDTQYF.

The chain has TRBV5-4 and TRBJ1-1; TCRdb picks TRBD1, but there is no DNA to check that call. Germline CDR1 is SGHNT and CDR2 is YYREEE (reference sequence). This CDR3 is built from 15 residues. The CDR3 reads CASSYDGTGNTEAFF.

V and J are TRBV19 and TRBJ1-5. CDR1 LNHDA and CDR2 SQIVND come from the germline V gene (reference sequence). The CDR3 covers 14 residues. The CDR3 reads CASKEINSNQPQHF.

The chain combines TRBV5-6 with TRBJ2-1; no DNA is available, so the TRBD2 call from TCRdb remains unchecked. The CDR3 runs to 15 residues. Germline assignment: CDR1 SGHDT and CDR2 YYEEEE. The CDR3 is CASSLFGGADNEQFF.

The chain couples TRBV30 to TRBJ2-7; absent DNA, TCRdb's TRBD1 call cannot be checked. The CDR3 is 13 residues long. The germline V gene has CDR1 GTSNPN and CDR2 SVGIG (reference sequence). This chain's CDR3 is CAWSSQGVGEQYF.

This chain joins TRBV5-1 and TRBJ1-1. This CDR3 spans 12 amino acids. Germline loops: CDR1 SGHRS, CDR2 YFSETQ. The chain's CDR3 is CASSLAGIEAFF.

The rearrangement uses TRBV28 and TRBJ1-1. Germline V gene sequence: CDR1 MDHEN, CDR2 SYDVKM. CDR3 length: 13 amino acids. The CDR3 loop reads CASSGTLNTEAFF.

The rearrangement joins TRBV6-1 to TRBJ2-7; TCRdb reports TRBD2, a call that lacks DNA to check it against. The CDR3 has 14 residues. CDR1 is MNHNS, CDR2 SASEGT, per germline. CDR3 sequence reads: CASTPTSRRYEQYF.

The chain has TRBV4-3 and TRBJ1-2. CDR1 is LGHNA and CDR2 is YSLEER in the germline V gene. The length of the CDR3 is 15 residues. The CDR3 spells CASSHATLLDYGYTF.

The gene calls are TRBV6-2 or TRBV6-3 and TRBJ2-1; TCRdb outputs TRBD1, but without DNA this stays unchecked. This CDR3 has 12 amino acids. CDR1 and CDR2 (germline): MNHEY, SVGEGT. The CDR3 is CASKDRGDEQFF.

CDR3 in amino acids: CASSLGVGGMVSYEQYF. The chain recombines TRBV28 with TRBJ2-7; the TCRdb call, TRBD1, lacks DNA for checking. Germline values: CDR1 MDHEN, CDR2 SYDVKM. This CDR3 region has 17 residues.